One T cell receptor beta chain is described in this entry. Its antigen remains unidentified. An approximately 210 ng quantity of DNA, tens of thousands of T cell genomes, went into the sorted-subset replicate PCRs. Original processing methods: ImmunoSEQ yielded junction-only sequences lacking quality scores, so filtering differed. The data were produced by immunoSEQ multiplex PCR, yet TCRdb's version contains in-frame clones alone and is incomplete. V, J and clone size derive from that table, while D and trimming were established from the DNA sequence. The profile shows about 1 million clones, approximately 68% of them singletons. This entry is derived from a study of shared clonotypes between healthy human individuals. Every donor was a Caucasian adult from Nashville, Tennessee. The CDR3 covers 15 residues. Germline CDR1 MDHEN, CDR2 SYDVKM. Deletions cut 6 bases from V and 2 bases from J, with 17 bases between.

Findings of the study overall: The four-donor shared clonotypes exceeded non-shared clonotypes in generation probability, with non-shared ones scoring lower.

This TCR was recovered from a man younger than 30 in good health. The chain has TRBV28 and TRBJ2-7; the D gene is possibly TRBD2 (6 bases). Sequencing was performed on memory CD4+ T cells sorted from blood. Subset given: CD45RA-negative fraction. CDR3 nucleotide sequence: TGTGCCAGCAGCCGGACCGCGGGGACCACCTACGAGCAGTACTTC. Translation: CASSRTAGTTYEQYF.